The 16 T cell receptor beta chains below all came from one sample that was sequenced in a study of a mutant IDH1 vaccine in newly diagnosed glioma. The assay was immunoSEQ multiplex PCR, and TCRdb's table has in-frame clones only and misses some. The sample includes roughly 120,000 clones, 90% seen only once; the top ten take 0.6% to 0.7%. Time point specified: week 11, during vaccination. What each vaccine dose contained was 300 ug of mutant IDH1 20-mer peptide, accompanied by topical imiquimod. Their specific antigens are unknown. This specimen consisted of PBMCs, obtained from a glioma patient whose treatment included an IDH1 peptide vaccine. Every receptor here comes from a woman in her forties or fifties with glioma.

In this sample, this clone turned up once. This rearrangement joins TRBV7-8 to TRBJ1-6; 7 bases line up with TRBD1. This CDR3 spans 19 amino acids. Germline V gene sequence: CDR1 SGHVS, CDR2 FQNEAQ. V dropped 1 base and J dropped 6; count of bases not matched to a gene: 15. The CDR3 DNA reads TGTGCCAGCAGCTTAGAGGTGCAGCTCGACAGGGCGGGTAATTCACCCCTCCACTTT. It specifies CASSLEVQLDRAGNSPLHF.

The chain links TRBV2 to TRBJ2-7, with 13 positions matching TRBD2. Germline CDR1 SNHLY, CDR2 FYNNEI. Trimming removed 0 bases from V and 2 bases from J; junction bases left unmatched: 1. The CDR3 sequence is 16 residues long. In nucleotides, the CDR3 is TGTGCCAGCAGTGAAGCGGGGACTAGCGGGACCTACGAGCAGTACTTC. This codes for CASSEAGTSGTYEQYF. Combining the CDR3 with reference TRBV2 and TRBJ2-7 gives the whole variable domain EPEVTQTPSHQVTQMGQEVILRCVPISNHLYFYWYRQILGQKVEFLVSFYNNEISEKSEIFDDQFSVERPDGSNFTLKIRSTKLEDSAMYFCASSEAGTSGTYEQYFGPGTRLTVT.

This chain connects TRBV30 to TRBJ2-5; 10 bases agree with TRBD2. CDR1 GTSNPN and CDR2 SVGIG come from the germline V gene (reference sequence). V shed 2 bases, J shed 2 bases, and the junction held 2 bases outside the gene matches. The CDR3 is 14 residues long. CDR3 protein: CAWSPGLAQETQYF. CDR3 coding DNA: TGTGCCTGGAGTCCGGGACTAGCGCAAGAGACCCAGTACTTC.

V and J are TRBV27 and TRBJ2-7, with 8 nucleotides matching TRBD2. Looked up from germline, CDR1 is MNHEY and CDR2 is SMNVEV (reference sequence). CDR3 length equals 16 residues. The V and J ends lost 6 bases and 1 base, in that order; junction bases with no gene match: 11. In nucleotides, the CDR3 is TGTGCCAGCAGCACACTCCCGGGACTAGGATCCTACGAGCAGTACTTC. Its protein product is CASSTLPGLGSYEQYF.

The chain combines TRBV27 with TRBJ2-7, with 11 bases that match TRBD2. CDR1 is MNHEY, CDR2 SMNVEV, per germline (reference sequence). The CDR3 is made up of 15 amino acids. Losses at the gene ends were 6 bases for V and 9 bases for J; bases not matched to a gene: 13. CDR3 region: CASRVGASGRMRQYF. The DNA of the CDR3 is TGTGCCAGCAGAGTCGGGGCTAGCGGGAGGATGAGGCAGTACTTC.

This sequence joins TRBV23-1 and TRBJ2-3; D remains ambiguous. TRBV23-1 is flagged as an ORF with uncertain function. The CDR3 consists of 10 residues. The CDR3 nucleotides read TGCGCGAGGTTTGGGGATACGCAGTATTTT. This sequence encodes CARFGDTQYF.

This rearrangement joins TRBV5-1 to TRBJ2-3; 12 bases line up with TRBD2. Germline V gives CDR1 SGHRS, CDR2 YFSETQ. J lost 3 bases, V lost 6 bases, and 5 bases had no gene match. The CDR3 consists of 15 residues. Here the CDR3 reads CASKTSGSVTDTQYF. As DNA, the CDR3 is TGCGCCAGCAAGACTAGCGGGAGTGTTACAGATACGCAGTATTTT.

The V call is TRBV5-4, the J call TRBJ2-1, with D maybe TRBD1 (6 bases). Germline assignment: CDR1 SGHNT and CDR2 YYREEE (reference sequence). This CDR3 has 15 residues. V gave up 5 bases and J gave up 0 bases, with 12 bases separating them. The CDR3: CASSRDTSSYNEQFF. The CDR3, as DNA: TGTGCCAGCAGTCGGGACACGAGCTCCTACAATGAGCAGTTCTTC.

The chain is built from TRBV28 and TRBJ2-5, with D possibly TRBD1 on 5 matching bases. The CDR3 is 15 amino acids. Germline-derived CDR1 and CDR2 are MDHEN and SYDVKM. Trimming shortened V by 2 bases and J by 6 bases, and 16 bases separated the two germline ends. This CDR3 reads CASSLLQGSIKTQYF. The CDR3 DNA sequence: TGTGCCAGCAGTTTACTCCAGGGATCAATAAAGACCCAGTACTTC.

The CDR3 DNA sequence: TGTGCCAGCAGCAAAGGGGAGGGGGAGCAGTACTTC. Translation: CASSKGEGEQYF. The chain is built from TRBV21-1 and TRBJ2-7; the table's D call TRBD2 went unverified against the DNA. TRBV21-1 is marked as a pseudogene. This CDR3 comprises 12 residues.

In the case of this clone: A read error may account for a junction end that differs from germline. The chain combines TRBV7-7 with TRBJ2-5, with D possibly being TRBD1 or TRBD2 (5 bases each). This CDR3 has 15 residues. From germline, CDR1 is SSHAT and CDR2 FNYEAQ (reference sequence). Written as DNA, the CDR3 is TGTGCTAGCAGCCCCCGGGACGGGTACCAAGAGACCCAGTACTTC. It is translated as CASSPRDGYQETQYF. The full variable domain, completed using reference TRBV7-7 and TRBJ2-5, is GAGVSQSPRYKVTKRGQDVTLRCDPISSHATLYWYQQALGQGPEFLTYFNYEAQPDKSGLPSDRFSAERPEGSISTLTIQRTEQRDSAMYRCASSPRDGYQETQYFGPGTRLLVL.

This clone showed up just a few times. Distinct nucleotide sequences in the sample also encode this CDR3. This sequence joins TRBV9 and TRBJ2-7; D might be TRBD2 (5 bases). Per the germline V gene, CDR1 is SGDLS and CDR2 is YYNGEE. The CDR3 spans 14 residues. V lost 0 bases, J lost 0 bases, and 7 bases lay in between. The CDR3 protein is CASSVGGSSYEQYF. For the CDR3, the DNA is TGTGCCAGCAGCGTAGGAGGGAGCTCCTACGAGCAGTACTTC.

The chain recombines TRBV15 with TRBJ2-3; 7 bases agree with TRBD2. Germline V gene lookup returns CDR1 LNHNV and CDR2 YYDKDF (reference sequence). This CDR3 region has 17 residues. Trimming removed 0 bases from V and 2 bases from J; junction bases left unmatched: 8. DNA of the CDR3: TGTGCCACCAGCAGAGATCGAGTAGCGGGCTTCACAGATACGCAGTATTTT. Protein product: CATSRDRVAGFTDTQYF.

The chain carries TRBV27 and TRBJ2-1, with no clear D. CDR3 length: 15 amino acids. Germline CDR1 and CDR2: MNHEY and SMNVEV (reference sequence). Trimming left V 5 bases short and J 0 bases short, with 11 bases between. The CDR3 sequence is CASSLGRSSYNEQFF. The CDR3 coding sequence is TGTGCCAGCAGTCTAGGACGGAGCTCCTACAATGAGCAGTTCTTC.

The J gene is TRBJ2-1, the V gene TRBV6-6; tentative D call: TRBD1 (6 bases). Germline V gene sequence: CDR1 MNHNY, CDR2 SVGAGI (reference sequence). The V end lost 6 bases, the J end lost 6 bases, and 12 bases lay between the germline ends. The CDR3 contains 13 residues. CDR3 coding DNA: TGTGCCAGCAGGATGAACAGGGTCAATGAGCAGTTCTTC. Residues: CASRMNRVNEQFF.

The chain combines TRBV4-2 with TRBJ2-2; unclear D gene. This CDR3 is 16 amino acids long. Trimming removed 4 bases from V and 2 bases from J, with 14 bases in between. Germline CDR1 LGHNA, CDR2 YNFKEQ. CDR3 amino acids: CASSLMGNPNTGELFF. The CDR3 nucleotides read TGTGCCAGCAGCCTGATGGGAAACCCCAACACCGGGGAGCTGTTTTTT.